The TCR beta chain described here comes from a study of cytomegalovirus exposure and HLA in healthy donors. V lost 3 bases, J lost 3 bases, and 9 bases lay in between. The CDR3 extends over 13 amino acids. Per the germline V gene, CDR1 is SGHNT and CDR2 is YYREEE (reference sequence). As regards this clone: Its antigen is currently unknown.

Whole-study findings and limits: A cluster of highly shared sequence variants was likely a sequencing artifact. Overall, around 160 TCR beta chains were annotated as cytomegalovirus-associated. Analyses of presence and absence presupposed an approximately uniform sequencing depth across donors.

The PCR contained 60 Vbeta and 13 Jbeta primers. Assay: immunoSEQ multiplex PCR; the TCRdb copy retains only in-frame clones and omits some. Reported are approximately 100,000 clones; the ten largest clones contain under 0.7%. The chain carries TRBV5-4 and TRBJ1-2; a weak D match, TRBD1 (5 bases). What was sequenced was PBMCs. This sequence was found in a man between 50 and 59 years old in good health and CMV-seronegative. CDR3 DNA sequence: TGTGCCAGCAGCTATCAGGGATACTATGGCTACACCTTC. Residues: CASSYQGYYGYTF.